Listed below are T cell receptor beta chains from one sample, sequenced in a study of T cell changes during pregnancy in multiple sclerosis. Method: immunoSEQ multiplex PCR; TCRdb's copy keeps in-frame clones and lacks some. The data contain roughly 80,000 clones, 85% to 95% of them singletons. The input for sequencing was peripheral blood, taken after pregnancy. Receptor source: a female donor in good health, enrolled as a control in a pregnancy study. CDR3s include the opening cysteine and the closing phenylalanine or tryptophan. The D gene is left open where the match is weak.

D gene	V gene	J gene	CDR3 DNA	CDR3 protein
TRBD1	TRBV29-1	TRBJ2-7	TGCAGCGTTGAAGATGGGACAGCGCCCTCCTACGAGCAGTACTTC	CSVEDGTAPSYEQYF
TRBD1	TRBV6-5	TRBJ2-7	TGTGCCAGCAGTTATGTACAGGGGGTTGGGCAGTACTTC	CASSYVQGVGQYF
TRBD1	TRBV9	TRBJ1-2	TGTGCCAGCAGCGTACCCACCGCGGGGACAGGGGTTGGGCCCAGATATGGCTACACCTTC	CASSVPTAGTGVGPRYGYTF
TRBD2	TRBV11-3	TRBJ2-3	TGTGCCAGCAGCTTAGGCTCGGGACTAGCGCCTAGCACAGATACGCAGTATTTT	CASSLGSGLAPSTDTQYF
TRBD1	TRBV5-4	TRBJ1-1	TGTGCCAGCACCGAGCTCCGAACAGGGGGCACTGAAGCTTTCTTT	CASTELRTGGTEAFF
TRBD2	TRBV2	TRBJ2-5	TGTGCCAGCACCCCGATGGGAATAGCGGGGGAAGAGACCCAGTACTTC	CASTPMGIAGEETQYF
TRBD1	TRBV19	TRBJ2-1	TGTGCCAGTAGGTCGGACAGGAGCTCCTACAATGAGCAGTTCTTC	CASRSDRSSYNEQFF
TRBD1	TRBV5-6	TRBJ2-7	TGTGCCAGCAGCGTAACTCGACAGGGGATCCGGTACTTC	CASSVTRQGIRYF
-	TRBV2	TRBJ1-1	TGTGCCAGCAGTGATCCAGGGAACACTGAAGCTTTCTTT	CASSDPGNTEAFF
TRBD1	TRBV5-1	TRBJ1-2	TGCGCCAGCAGCGTGACAGGGCTACAGGAGGGTGGCTACACCTTC	CASSVTGLQEGGYTF
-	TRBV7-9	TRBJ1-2	TGTGCCAGCAGCTACATACCGACAGATGGAGGCTACACCTTC	CASSYIPTDGGYTF